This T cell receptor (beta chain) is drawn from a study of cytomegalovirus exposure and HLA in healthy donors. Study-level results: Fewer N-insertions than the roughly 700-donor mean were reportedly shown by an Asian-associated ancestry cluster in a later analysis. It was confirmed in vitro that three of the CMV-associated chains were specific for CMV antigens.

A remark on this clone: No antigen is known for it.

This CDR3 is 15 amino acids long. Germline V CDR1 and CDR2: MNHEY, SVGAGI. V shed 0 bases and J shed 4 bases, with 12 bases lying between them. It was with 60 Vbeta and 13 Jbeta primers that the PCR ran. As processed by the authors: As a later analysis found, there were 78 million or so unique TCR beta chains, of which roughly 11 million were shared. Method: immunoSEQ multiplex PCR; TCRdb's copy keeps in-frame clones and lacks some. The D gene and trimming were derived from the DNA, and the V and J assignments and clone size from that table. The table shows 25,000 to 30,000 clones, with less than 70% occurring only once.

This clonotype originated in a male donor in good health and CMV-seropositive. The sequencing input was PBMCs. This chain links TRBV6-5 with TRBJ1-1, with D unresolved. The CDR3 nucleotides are TGTGCCAGCAGTTACTCGAGGGCAGCCCTCACTGAAGCTTTCTTT. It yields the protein CASSYSRAALTEAFF.